The table lists the clone carrying this T cell receptor beta chain with a few counts. No antigen is known for it. These data come from a study of T-cell reconstitution after alpha-beta-depleted transplantation in children. Regarding the study as a whole: T-cell numbers and diversity, one year after transplant, stemmed largely from T cells that were newly produced. Several patients had high TCRbeta diversity at day 60; it came from surviving recipient T cells and thymic progenitors.

Preparation of the TCRbeta library used unique molecular identifiers. Each CDR3 protein is one row after TCRdb ran MiXCR on the PCR reads. The sample has 550,000 to 600,000 distinct CDR3 sequences, roughly 23% seen once. The germline CDR1 and CDR2 sequences are SGDLS and YYNGEE. Trimming at V came to 4 bases and at J to 7 bases, leaving 7 bases not matched to a gene. CDR3 size: 15 residues. This clonotype originated in a boy less than two years old who had a stem cell transplant for acute myeloid leukemia, so the T cells may come from the graft donor. This material consisted of PBMCs, mostly from graft donor cells, taken 360 days after TCRalphabeta/CD19-depleted stem cell transplant. The chain links TRBV9 to TRBJ2-1, with TRBD2 identical over 11 bases. The CDR3 region is CASSKTSGVQNEQFF. CDR3 sequence (DNA): TGTGCCAGCAGCAAGACTAGCGGGGTTCAGAATGAGCAGTTCTTC.